These 6 T cell receptor beta chains originate from one sample sequenced in a study of sequential checkpoint blockade in melanoma. TCRdb's copy holds only in-frame clones and misses some; the assay was immunoSEQ multiplex PCR. The sample yields tens of thousands of clones, around 82% seen once. The sample's treatment: randomized to nivolumab then ipilimumab (arm A) or the reverse (arm B). The material was CD8+ T cells sorted from blood (inferred from file names), obtained from a patient given nivolumab and ipilimumab in sequence. The source is a human donor with melanoma.

The rearrangement links TRBV6-6 to TRBJ1-2; D not certain. In germline, CDR1 is MNHNY, CDR2 SVGAGI (reference sequence). The CDR3 has 12 residues. With 4 bases removed from V and 4 bases from J, the gap between germline ends came to 7 bases. The CDR3 DNA sequence: TGTGCCAGCAGTTTAGAGGGCTATGGCTACACCTTC. It is translated as CASSLEGYGYTF.

The chain links TRBV25-1 to TRBJ1-3; 7 nucleotides align to TRBD1. CDR1 MGHDK and CDR2 SYGVNS come from the germline V gene. V dropped 3 bases and J dropped 4; count of bases not matched to a gene: 9. The CDR3 is 16 amino acids. The CDR3 loop is CASSDPGGLMGNTIYF. CDR3 coding DNA: TGTGCCAGCAGTGATCCAGGGGGTTTAATGGGAAACACCATATATTTT.

This clone was seen a single time. The chain is built from TRBV30 and TRBJ1-1, with D unclear. This CDR3 is built from 12 residues. V was trimmed by 0 bases and J by 3 bases, leaving 5 bases between them. Per the germline V gene, CDR1 is GTSNPN and CDR2 is SVGIG (reference sequence). CDR3 in amino acids: CAWSVRDTEAFF. In DNA form, the CDR3 reads TGTGCCTGGAGTGTACGGGACACTGAAGCTTTCTTT.

This sequence joins TRBV29-1 and TRBJ1-5; no clear D. V was trimmed by 4 bases and J by 4 bases, leaving 8 bases between them. CDR1 and CDR2 (germline): SQVTM, ANQGSEA. CDR3 length equals 12 residues. The DNA of the CDR3 is TGCAGCGTTGGGGAGGGAAATCAGCCCCAGCATTTT. This sequence encodes CSVGEGNQPQHF.

This sequence joins TRBV10-3 and TRBJ1-1; 8 bases match TRBD1. CDR3 size: 15 residues. Unmatched junction bases numbered 8, after V lost 6 bases and J lost 2 bases. CDR1 and CDR2 from the germline V gene are ENHRY and SYGVKD. CDR3 sequence: CAIREGQALNTEAFF. The CDR3 DNA reads as TGTGCCATCAGAGAGGGACAGGCCCTAAACACTGAAGCTTTCTTT.

This chain links TRBV5-6 with TRBJ2-1; D might be TRBD1 (6 bases). V gave up 0 bases and J gave up 3 bases, with 7 bases separating them. CDR1 is SGHDT, CDR2 YYEEEE, per germline. The CDR3 runs to 14 residues. The CDR3 coding sequence is TGTGCCAGCAGCTTGGTCAGGGGCTACAATGAGCAGTTCTTC. Its translation: CASSLVRGYNEQFF.